The 11 T cell receptor beta chains below all came from one sample that was sequenced in a study of T cells in Graves' hyperthyroidism and ophthalmopathy. Researchers took RNA transcripts and amplified the TCR beta CDR3 regions from them. Carried out on the TCR CDR3, a first-round RT-PCR used the HTBI primer set. One entry per CDR3 protein, called by TCRdb with MiXCR from the multiplex PCR reads. This sample has hundreds of thousands of distinct CDR3 sequences; around 16% occur once, and the top ten carry about 14%. The sequenced material came from blood. The source is a woman aged 18 to 35 with Graves' hyperthyroidism.

At least ten counts were recorded for this clonotype. The V and J genes are TRBV5-6 and TRBJ2-3; 13 bases line up with TRBD2. This CDR3 spans 16 amino acids. Germline V gene lookup returns CDR1 SGHDT and CDR2 YYEEEE. Trimming cost V 4 bases and J 4 bases; bases outside gene matches: 6. CDR3 sequence: CASSRGLAGLSDTQYF. CDR3 nucleotides: TGTGCCAGCAGCCGGGGACTAGCGGGATTATCAGATACGCAGTATTTT.

In its sample, this clonotype was seen many times. This chain joins TRBV2 and TRBJ2-1; TRBD1 agrees at 7 bases. With V trimmed by 6 bases and J by 8 bases, 13 bases remained unmatched. CDR1 is SNHLY, CDR2 FYNNEI, per germline. The CDR3 is made up of 15 amino acids. The CDR3 sequence: CASSLRGRDYDEQFF. The CDR3 DNA sequence: TGTGCCAGCAGCTTGAGGGGGCGCGATTACGATGAGCAGTTCTTC.

This rearrangement joins TRBV6-1 to TRBJ2-3; either TRBD1 or TRBD2 may supply D (6 bases each). CDR3 length: 15 amino acids. Germline V gene data show CDR1 as MNHNS and CDR2 as SASEGT. V dropped 6 bases and J dropped 2 bases, with 15 bases sitting between them. In nucleotides, the CDR3 is TGTGCCAGCAGCGAAAACTGGGGGGCCACAGATACGCAGTATTTT. Translated: CASSENWGATDTQYF.

This clonotype came up a few times. The CDR3: CASSEEMGYYGYTF. The CDR3 coding sequence is TGTGCCAGCAGTGAAGAAATGGGGTACTATGGCTACACCTTC. This chain joins TRBV2 and TRBJ1-2; D uncertain. The V gene's germline CDR1 is SNHLY and CDR2 FYNNEI. The V gene lost 1 base and the J gene lost 3 bases, with 9 bases spanning the gap. This CDR3 contains 14 residues. The variable domain in full, completed from reference TRBV2 and TRBJ1-2, reads EPEVTQTPSHQVTQMGQEVILRCVPISNHLYFYWYRQILGQKVEFLVSFYNNEISEKSEIFDDQFSVERPDGSNFTLKIRSTKLEDSAMYFCASSEEMGYYGYTFGSGTRLTVV.

There are many counts of this clonotype. The CDR3 region has the DNA TGTGCCACCAGTGAAGGGGGCAGGAAGAGGACCGGGGAGCTGTTTTTT. It yields the protein CATSEGGRKRTGELFF. The J gene is TRBJ2-2, the V gene TRBV24-1, with TRBD1 matching over 7 bases. This CDR3 comprises 16 residues. CDR1 KGHDR and CDR2 SFDVKD come from the germline V gene. V lost 4 bases to trimming and J lost 5 bases; unmatched junction nucleotides: 9.

The chain links TRBV20-1 to TRBJ2-7, with a possible D match to TRBD2 (6 bases). The V and J ends lost 3 bases and 2 bases respectively, with 23 bases between them. Germline CDR1 reads DFQATT; CDR2 reads SNEGSKA (reference sequence). The CDR3 runs 17 residues. As DNA, the CDR3 is TGCAGTGCTAGCGGACTTACCCTAGCGTGGGATACCTACGAGCAGTACTTC. It yields the protein CSASGLTLAWDTYEQYF.

The sample holds many counts of this clonotype. This chain uses TRBV5-1 with TRBJ2-7, with D perhaps TRBD1 (5 bases). V was pared by 4 bases and J by 3 bases, with 17 bases between. The CDR3 is 15 amino acids. CDR1 SGHRS and CDR2 YFSETQ come from the germline V gene. The CDR3 loop reads CASSEPDRASYEQYF. The CDR3 bases are TGCGCCAGCAGCGAGCCAGACAGAGCGAGCTACGAGCAGTACTTC.

Many counts were recorded for this clonotype. This chain connects TRBV5-1 to TRBJ1-1; 9 nucleotides line up with TRBD1. The CDR3 consists of 15 residues. From germline, CDR1 is SGHRS and CDR2 YFSETQ. The trim removed 3 bases at V and 6 bases at J, leaving 9 bases unmatched. The CDR3 DNA follows: TGCGCCAGCAGCTCCGGCAGAGACAGGGGGGCTGAAGCTTTCTTT. This encodes CASSSGRDRGAEAFF. Full variable domain (missing parts from reference TRBV5-1 and TRBJ1-1): KAGVTQTPRYLIKTRGQQVTLSCSPISGHRSVSWYQQTPGQGLQFLFEYFSETQRNKGNFPGRFSGRQFSNSRSEMNVSTLELGDSALYLCASSSGRDRGAEAFFGQGTRLTVV.

Turning to this clonotype: Given a much more abundant clone one base away, this may be a read error. The CDR3, as DNA: TGTGCCAGCAGCGGGAGCGGGAGGCTCAGTGAGCAGTACTTC. Translating gives CASSGSGRLSEQYF. The V call is TRBV14, the J call TRBJ2-7; 9 nucleotides align to TRBD2. The germline V gene has CDR1 SGHDN and CDR2 FVKESK. The CDR3 sequence is 14 residues long. The junction had 9 bases not matched to a gene; V was cut back by 5 bases and J by 7 bases.

This clonotype was observed a few times. The V gene is TRBV7-3, the J gene TRBJ2-1, with TRBD2 matching over 9 bases. CDR3 size: 15 residues. The trim removed 5 bases at V and 4 bases at J, leaving 6 bases unmatched. The germline CDR1 and CDR2 sequences are SGHTA and FQGTGA. The chain's CDR3 is CASSKTSGLYNEQFF. CDR3 DNA sequence: TGTGCCAGCAGCAAAACTAGCGGGCTTTACAATGAGCAGTTCTTC.

V is TRBV24-1 and J is TRBJ2-1, with D perhaps being TRBD1 or TRBD2 (5 bases each). The CDR3 runs 15 residues. Trimming removed 2 bases at V and 5 bases at J, with 12 bases between. Germline CDR1 and CDR2: KGHDR and SFDVKD. The DNA for the CDR3 is TGTGCCACCAGTGATTCGGGGCCCAGGAACAATGAGCAGTTCTTC. Protein product: CATSDSGPRNNEQFF.